These T cell receptor beta chains were read from a single sample in a study of T cell responses to AZD1222 COVID-19 vaccine. The repertoire was sequenced with immunoSEQ multiplex PCR; TCRdb's copy has only in-frame clones and lacks some. In the table there are some 150,000 clones, approximately 93% of which are singletons. This material consisted of peripheral blood, taken on day 0 of MenACWY control vaccination. The receptors were gathered from an adult in good health. Both conserved end residues are part of each CDR3. A D gene is named only where the DNA matches it firmly. Expanded clones get a size class; other rows say once, few or many, or leave the size out.

v_call	d_call	j_call	clone_size	cdr3_nt	cdr3_aa
TRBV5-4	NA	TRBJ1-1	NA	TGTGCCAGCAGCTTGGCCGAAGCGCAGGGGAACACTGAAGCTTTCTTT	CASSLAEAQGNTEAFF
TRBV28	NA	TRBJ1-1	NA	TGTGCCAGCAGTTTGGAGGGTGGTGAAGCTTTCTTT	CASSLEGGEAFF
TRBV9	TRBD2	TRBJ2-2	NA	TGTGCCAGCAGCCCTCAACTAGCGGGTGTTTCCGGGGAGCTGTTTTTT	CASSPQLAGVSGELFF
TRBV7-9	NA	TRBJ1-1	NA	TGTGCCAGCAGCTTACTGAACACTGAAGCTTTCTTT	CASSLLNTEAFF
TRBV20-1	NA	TRBJ1-2	NA	TGCAGTGCTAGAGAGCCAGGTGGCTACACCTTC	CSAREPGGYTF
TRBV6-1	TRBD1	TRBJ1-2	NA	TGTGCCAGCAGTGATATAGGACAGGGCTTGGTCTATGGCTACACCTTC	CASSDIGQGLVYGYTF
TRBV4-1	NA	TRBJ2-7	once	TGCGCCAGCAGCCAACGATCCCCAGGTGGGGGCCTCTACGAGCAGTACTTC	CASSQRSPGGGLYEQYF
TRBV4-1	NA	TRBJ1-2	NA	TGCGCCAGCAGCCAAGACCCCCCAGGAGTGCTCTATGGCTACACCTTC	CASSQDPPGVLYGYTF
TRBV7-2	TRBD1	TRBJ1-2	NA	TGTGCCAGCAGCCAGTGGGACAGGGCAAATGGCTACACCTTC	CASSQWDRANGYTF
TRBV7-2	TRBD1	TRBJ2-1	once	TGTGCCAGCGGGCTCCAGGACAGGGGGCACGATGAGCAGTTCTTC	CASGLQDRGHDEQFF
TRBV5-6	NA	TRBJ1-4	NA	TGTGCCAGCACCCTAGGTAATGAAAAACTGTTTTTT	CASTLGNEKLFF
TRBV4-2	NA	TRBJ2-2	NA	TGTGCCAGCAGCCAAGATTATGGGGATTTCGAGAACACCGGGGAGCTGTTTTTT	CASSQDYGDFENTGELFF
TRBV7-2	NA	TRBJ1-5	NA	TGTGCCAGCAGCTTACCGCTCCAGCCCCAGCATTTT	CASSLPLQPQHF
TRBV20-1	NA	TRBJ1-1	NA	TGCAGTGCTGCTCAGGGGACTGAAGCTTTCTTT	CSAAQGTEAFF
TRBV6-2/TRBV6-3	TRBD1	TRBJ1-5	NA	TGTGCCAGCAGTACTAGCCGGCCGGGACAGGGGAATCAGCCCCAGCATTTT	CASSTSRPGQGNQPQHF
TRBV10-1	NA	TRBJ1-1	few	TGCGCCAGCCCGGACTCGAGCGTTATGAACACTGAAGCTTTCTTT	CASPDSSVMNTEAFF
TRBV21-1	NA	TRBJ1-2	NA	TGTGCCAGCAGCAATGGCAGGGTGAACTATGGCTACACCTTC	CASSNGRVNYGYTF
TRBV7-3	TRBD2	TRBJ2-1	NA	TGTGCCAGCAGCCGCGGACTAGCGGTCTACAATGAGCAGTTCTTC	CASSRGLAVYNEQFF
TRBV27	NA	TRBJ1-1	NA	TGTGCCAGCAGTTCCCCGGACGAGGGGGTGGCTGAAGCTTTCTTT	CASSSPDEGVAEAFF
TRBV4-3	TRBD1	TRBJ2-7	NA	TGCGCCAGCAGCCAAAACGGGACAGGGGGCTACGAGCAGTACTTC	CASSQNGTGGYEQYF
TRBV7-6	NA	TRBJ2-7	few	TGTGCCAGCAGCTTGGGGGCGGGACCGGGGACTTACGAGCAGTACTTC	CASSLGAGPGTYEQYF
TRBV10-3	TRBD2	TRBJ2-7	NA	TGTGCCATCAACTCTACTAGCGGGAGTACATACGAGCAGTACTTC	CAINSTSGSTYEQYF
TRBV2	TRBD1	TRBJ1-2	NA	TGTGCCAGCAGTGAACAGGGCGCAGGGGGGCGCGGCTACACCTTC	CASSEQGAGGRGYTF
TRBV18	NA	TRBJ2-5	once	TGTGCCAGCTCACTGAGTGATGAACGGGGGACCCAGTACTTC	CASSLSDERGTQYF
TRBV6-5	NA	TRBJ1-2	NA	TGTGCCAGCAGTAGTCAACTCAGGGGCTATGGCTACACCTTC	CASSSQLRGYGYTF
TRBV28	TRBD2	TRBJ2-1	NA	TGTGCCAGCATTCCAAGCGGGAGCGGCTACAATGAGCAGTTCTTC	CASIPSGSGYNEQFF
TRBV28	NA	TRBJ2-7	NA	TGTGCCAGCACTCGCGGTTACGAGCAGTACTTC	CASTRGYEQYF
TRBV4-1	TRBD2	TRBJ2-1	NA	TGCGCCAGCAGCCAAGAACCCCTAGCGGGGAACTCCTACAATGAGCAGTTCTTC	CASSQEPLAGNSYNEQFF
TRBV3-1/TRBV3-2	NA	TRBJ1-5	NA	TGTGCCAGCAGCCAAGGTTTTAATCAGCCCCAGCATTTT	CASSQGFNQPQHF
TRBV5-4	NA	TRBJ2-2	NA	TGTGCCAGCAGTCATTACAGGCGGAACACCGGGGAGCTGTTTTTT	CASSHYRRNTGELFF
TRBV13	NA	TRBJ2-5	few	TGTGCCAGCAGCTCCAGACAGTCCGGGGTGACCCAGTACTTC	CASSSRQSGVTQYF
TRBV6-2/TRBV6-3	NA	TRBJ2-2	NA	TGTGCCAGCAGTGAGGGACTTCCTTACAACACCGGGGAGCTGTTTTTT	CASSEGLPYNTGELFF
TRBV9	NA	TRBJ2-1	NA	TGTGCCAGCAGCGTAGCCCCCTCCGAGGAGCAGTTCTTC	CASSVAPSEEQFF
TRBV5-6	TRBD1	TRBJ1-1	NA	TGTGCCAGCAGCTCCGGGACAGGGGCCACTGAAGCTTTCTTT	CASSSGTGATEAFF
TRBV6-2/TRBV6-3	NA	TRBJ1-2	NA	TGTGCCAGCAGTTACTCGAAAGGACCCCGGACGGGTGGCTACACCTTC	CASSYSKGPRTGGYTF
TRBV6-2/TRBV6-3	NA	TRBJ2-7	NA	TGTGCCAGCAGTTATACAGGCCCCTACGAGCAGTACTTC	CASSYTGPYEQYF
TRBV7-2	NA	TRBJ1-2	once	TGTGCCAGCAGCTTCCGGGAGCGTGCGAAAGGCGGCTACACCTTC	CASSFRERAKGGYTF
TRBV27	NA	TRBJ2-7	NA	TGTGCCAGCAGTTTATCGTCAAACTACGAGCAGTACTTC	CASSLSSNYEQYF
TRBV3-1/TRBV3-2	NA	TRBJ2-5	NA	TGTGCCAGCAGCCCTCCCATTTCGACGGAGACCCAGTACTTC	CASSPPISTETQYF
TRBV19	TRBD2	TRBJ2-7	NA	TGTGCCAGTAGTAGAGCGGGGCTAGCGGGGGAGACCTACGAGCAGTACTTC	CASSRAGLAGETYEQYF
TRBV28	NA	TRBJ2-5	NA	TGTGCCAGCAGTTTTACGCCACCGCCCGGCATGTGGGCCCAGTACTTC	CASSFTPPPGMWAQYF
TRBV5-1	NA	TRBJ2-5	NA	TGCGCCAGCAGCTCCGGGGGTGGGGTCGCGCAAGAGACCCAGTACTTC	CASSSGGGVAQETQYF
TRBV5-5	NA	TRBJ1-2	NA	TGTGCCAGCAGCTTGGGACCTTCTAACTATGGCTACACCTTC	CASSLGPSNYGYTF
TRBV5-4	NA	TRBJ2-1	NA	TGTGCCAGCAGCCCGGAAGTGACCAACAATGAGCAGTTCTTC	CASSPEVTNNEQFF